Listed below are T cell receptor beta chains from one sample, sequenced in a study of blood T cell repertoires in COVID-19. Libraries were prepared by immunoSEQ multiplex PCR; TCRdb keeps only in-frame clonotypes and omits some of them. The table shows 250,000 to 300,000 clones, with over 70% occurring only once. Sequencing was carried out using peripheral blood. Receptors originate from a man older than 75 with acute or convalescent COVID-19. Each CDR3 is given without its conserved first and last residue. Only part of the rows carry a size: once, few, many, or a class if the clone is expanded.

>TRBV5-1|-|13
ASSNLTGKNEKLF
>TRBV10-3|-|12
AISEEGASYGYT
>TRBV7-2|-|11
ASSPIEAGELF
>TRBV27|-|11
ASSLIRGREAF
>TRBV7-7|once|14
ASSSNLRPDNNEQF
>TRBV15|-|14
ATSRGYGNSGNTIY
>TRBV4-1|few|13
ASSPGHRSGNTIY
>TRBV5-1|-|15
ASSPSSPNRLKTGYT
>TRBV19|-|15
ASKGQGSTLSNQPQH
>TRBV5-1|-|12
ASRAQAIQETQY
>TRBV3-1/TRBV3-2|once|12
ASSQEAMNTEAF
>TRBV25-1|-|12
ASSQKGFLETQY
>TRBV24-1|few|13
ATSSGTYSTDTQY
>TRBV19|-|11
ASSDRENTEAF
>TRBV5-1|-|13
ASSLAGGQAEKLF
>TRBV21-1|-|13
ASSRKAGGNSPLH
>TRBV19|-|13
ASRPRQDNTGELF
>TRBV5-4|few|14
ASSSYIAGGPNEQF
>TRBV5-1|-|14
ASSLAVGEGALGYT
>TRBV27|-|13
ASSLSYRYSYEQY
>TRBV14|-|14
ASSHSPGWGTDTQY
>TRBV4-1|-|14
ASSQEVGSSNQPQH
>TRBV15|-|15
ATSRDSALARTDTQY
>TRBV5-1|few|12
ASSGMGQDNEQF
>TRBV19|-|11
ASSVRGGETQY
>TRBV7-9|-|9
ASSASYEQY
>TRBV10-3|-|14
AISDLTGGVPYEQY
>TRBV28|-|12
ASSLRGQGTEQY
>TRBV2|-|10
ASRGGGNEQF
>TRBV11-2|-|11
ASSRQSGSPLH
>TRBV18|once|12
ASSPRTGTYEQF
>TRBV4-1|-|10
ASSGGSYEQY
>TRBV3-1/TRBV3-2|-|13
ASSQGQGWNGELF
>TRBV7-6|-|14
ASSQGGRDRASPLH
>TRBV9|-|13
ASSAGWRTNTEAF
>TRBV11-3|-|14
ASSLVWAGGTNEQF
>TRBV7-2|-|13
ASSHKRGGPDEQF
>TRBV5-1|-|13
ASSLITGATDTQY
>TRBV11-2|-|15
ASSLVGTSGKQETQY
>TRBV5-1|-|15
ASSLPYTQGDIYEQY
>TRBV27|-|14
ASSLGQPNSGNTIY
>TRBV6-5|-|13
ASTQTLTGGNEQF
>TRBV3-1/TRBV3-2|-|14
ASSQDFRGGLGTQY
>TRBV3-1/TRBV3-2|-|14
ATSEAASSYNSPLH
>TRBV28|-|13
ASSPPPGGPYEQY
>TRBV5-6|-|13
ASSFRVPSYNEQF
>TRBV6-5|-|13
ASSRTGQGASGYT
>TRBV6-1|-|13
ASSDRGSSYNEQF
>TRBV28|-|12
ASRLTGSSYEQY
>TRBV5-1|-|14
ASSLDGLAGTHEQF